This T cell receptor (beta chain) was identified in a study of Graves' ophthalmopathy and Graves' hyperthyroidism. Study context: The study drew peripheral blood at initial diagnosis, before any treatment. Points from the study as a whole: Among thyroid clonotypes expanded above 0.001 frequency, most also appeared in blood.

TCR beta CDR3 regions were amplified from RNA transcripts. The workflow started with a first-round RT-PCR run with HTBI primers and then moved on to a second-round multiplex PCR. Using its own MiXCR run on the multiplex PCR reads, TCRdb lists one record per CDR3 protein. Of hundreds of thousands of distinct CDR3 sequences listed, roughly 41% are singletons. Worth noting for this clonotype: Its cognate antigen is unknown.

Donors with ophthalmopathy: moderate-to-severe activity, CAS ≥3, NOSPECS ≥4, duration under 3 months. Physicians reached a diagnosis by relying on clinical symptoms, serum thyroxine, TRAb, thyroid ultrasound and orbital computed tomography. The length of the CDR3 is 14 residues. V shed 7 bases, J shed 0 bases, and the junction held 8 bases outside the gene matches. The germline gives CDR1 SQVTM, CDR2 ANQGSEA. Sequences were obtained from peripheral blood. The chain couples TRBV29-1 to TRBJ1-1; TRBD1 matches 7 bases. The clonotype comes from an adult man with Graves' ophthalmopathy. CDR3 protein: CSAGTAQVNTEAFF. CDR3 nucleotide sequence: TGCAGCGCCGGGACAGCGCAGGTGAACACTGAAGCTTTCTTT.